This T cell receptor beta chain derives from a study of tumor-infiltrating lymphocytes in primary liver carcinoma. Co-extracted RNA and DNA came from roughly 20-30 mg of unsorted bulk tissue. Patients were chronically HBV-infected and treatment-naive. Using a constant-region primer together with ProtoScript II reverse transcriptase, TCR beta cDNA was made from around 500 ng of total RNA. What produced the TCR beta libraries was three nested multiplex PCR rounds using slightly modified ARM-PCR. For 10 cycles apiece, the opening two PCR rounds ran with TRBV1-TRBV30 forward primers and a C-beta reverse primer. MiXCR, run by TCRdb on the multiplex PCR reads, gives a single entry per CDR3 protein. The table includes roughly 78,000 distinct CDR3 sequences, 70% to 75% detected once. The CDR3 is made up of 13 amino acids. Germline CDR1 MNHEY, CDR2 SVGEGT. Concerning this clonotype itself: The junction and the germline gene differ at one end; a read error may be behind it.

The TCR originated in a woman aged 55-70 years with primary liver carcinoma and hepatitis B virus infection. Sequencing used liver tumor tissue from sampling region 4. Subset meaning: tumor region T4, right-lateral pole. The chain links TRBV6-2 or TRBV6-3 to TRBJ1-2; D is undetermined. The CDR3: CVSSQRPGDGYTF. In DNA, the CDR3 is TGTGTCAGCAGCCAACGACCGGGAGATGGCTACACCTTC.